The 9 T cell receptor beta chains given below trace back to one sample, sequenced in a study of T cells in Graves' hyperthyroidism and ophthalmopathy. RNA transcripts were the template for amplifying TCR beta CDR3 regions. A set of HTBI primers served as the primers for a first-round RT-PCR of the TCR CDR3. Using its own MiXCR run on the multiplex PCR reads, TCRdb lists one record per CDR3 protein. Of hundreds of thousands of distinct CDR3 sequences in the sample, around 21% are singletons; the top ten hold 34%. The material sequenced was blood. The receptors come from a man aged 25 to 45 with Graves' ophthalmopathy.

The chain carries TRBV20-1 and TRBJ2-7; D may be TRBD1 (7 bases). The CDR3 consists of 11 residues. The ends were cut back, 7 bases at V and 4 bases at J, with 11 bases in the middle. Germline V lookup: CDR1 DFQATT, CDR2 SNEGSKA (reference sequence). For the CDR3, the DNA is TGCAGTGGGGGGGACAGTTACGAGCAGTACTTC. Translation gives CSGGDSYEQYF.

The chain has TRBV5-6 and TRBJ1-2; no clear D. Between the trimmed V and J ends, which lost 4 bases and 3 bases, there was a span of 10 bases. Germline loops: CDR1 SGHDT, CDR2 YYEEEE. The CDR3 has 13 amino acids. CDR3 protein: CASSPSGHYGYTF. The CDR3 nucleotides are TGTGCCAGCAGCCCTTCGGGCCACTATGGCTACACCTTC.

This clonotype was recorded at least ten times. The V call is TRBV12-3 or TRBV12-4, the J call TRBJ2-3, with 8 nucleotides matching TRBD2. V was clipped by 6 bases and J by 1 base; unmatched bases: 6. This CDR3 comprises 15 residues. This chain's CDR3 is CASRTSGSGTDTQYF. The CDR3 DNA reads TGTGCCAGCAGGACGAGCGGGAGTGGCACAGATACGCAGTATTTT.

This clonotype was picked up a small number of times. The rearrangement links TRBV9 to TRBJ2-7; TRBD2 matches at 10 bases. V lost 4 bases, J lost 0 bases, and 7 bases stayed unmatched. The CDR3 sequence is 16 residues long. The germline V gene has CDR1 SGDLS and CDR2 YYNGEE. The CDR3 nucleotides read TGTGCCAGCAGCCAAACAGCGGGAGGGCGCTCCTACGAGCAGTACTTC. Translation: CASSQTAGGRSYEQYF.

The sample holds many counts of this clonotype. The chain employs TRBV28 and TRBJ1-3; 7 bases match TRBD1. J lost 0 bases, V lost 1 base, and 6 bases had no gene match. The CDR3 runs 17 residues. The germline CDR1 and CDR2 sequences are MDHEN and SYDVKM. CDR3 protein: CASSLFRDRVSGNTIYF. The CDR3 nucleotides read TGTGCCAGCAGTTTATTCCGTGACAGGGTCTCTGGAAACACCATATATTTT.

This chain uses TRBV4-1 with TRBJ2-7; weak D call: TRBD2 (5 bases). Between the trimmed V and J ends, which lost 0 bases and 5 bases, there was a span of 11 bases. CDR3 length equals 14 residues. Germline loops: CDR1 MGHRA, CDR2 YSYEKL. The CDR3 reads CASSQERTGHEQYF. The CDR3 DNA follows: TGCGCCAGCAGCCAAGAGCGGACTGGGCACGAGCAGTACTTC.

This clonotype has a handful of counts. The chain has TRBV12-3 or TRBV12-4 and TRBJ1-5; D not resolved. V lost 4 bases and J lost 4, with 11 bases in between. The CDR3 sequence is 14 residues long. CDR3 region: CASSSGIGNQPQHF. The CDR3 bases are TGTGCCAGCAGTTCCGGGATAGGGAATCAGCCCCAGCATTTT.

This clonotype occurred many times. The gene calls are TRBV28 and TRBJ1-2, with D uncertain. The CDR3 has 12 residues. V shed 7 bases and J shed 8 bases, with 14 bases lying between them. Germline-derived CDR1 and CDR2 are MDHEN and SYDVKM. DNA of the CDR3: TGTGCCAGCAAGGAGAGCCGACCCGGCTACACCTTC. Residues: CASKESRPGYTF.

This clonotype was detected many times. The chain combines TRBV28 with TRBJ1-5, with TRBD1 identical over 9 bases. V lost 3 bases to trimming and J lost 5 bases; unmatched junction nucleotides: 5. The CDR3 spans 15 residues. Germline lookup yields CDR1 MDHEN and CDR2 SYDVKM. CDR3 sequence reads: CASSFSGQGHQPQHF. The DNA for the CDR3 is TGTGCCAGCAGTTTCTCAGGACAGGGGCATCAGCCCCAGCATTTT.